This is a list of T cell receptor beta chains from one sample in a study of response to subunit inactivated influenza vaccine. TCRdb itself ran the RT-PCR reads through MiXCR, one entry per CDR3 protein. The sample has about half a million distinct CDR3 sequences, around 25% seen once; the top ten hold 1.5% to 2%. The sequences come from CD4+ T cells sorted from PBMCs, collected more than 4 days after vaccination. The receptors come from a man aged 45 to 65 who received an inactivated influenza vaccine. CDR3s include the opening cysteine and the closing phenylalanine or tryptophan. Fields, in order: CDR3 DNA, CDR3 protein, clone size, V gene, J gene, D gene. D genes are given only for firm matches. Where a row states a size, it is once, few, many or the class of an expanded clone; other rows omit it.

DNA: TGCAGTGCTAGAGTTGCTAGCGGGAACACAGATACGCAGTATTTT
CDR3: CSARVASGNTDTQYF
size: few
V: TRBV20-1
J: TRBJ2-3
D: TRBD2

DNA: TGTGCCAGCAGCTCCAGGGTAGGATCACCCCTCCACTTT
CDR3: CASSSRVGSPLHF
size: NA
V: TRBV7-2
J: TRBJ1-6
D: NA

DNA: TGTGCCAGCGAGCGGGACAGGGGTTATGGCTACACCTTC
CDR3: CASERDRGYGYTF
size: few
V: TRBV11-2
J: TRBJ1-2
D: TRBD1

DNA: TGTGCCAGCAGCCAAACAAGGCCCACTGGGCAGTACTTC
CDR3: CASSQTRPTGQYF
size: NA
V: TRBV7-2
J: TRBJ2-7
D: NA

DNA: TGTGCCAGCAGCCCAGGAGTGGCCTTGGGACAGACCCAGTACTTC
CDR3: CASSPGVALGQTQYF
size: NA
V: TRBV5-8
J: TRBJ2-5
D: NA

DNA: TGTGCCAGCACTGAAGCTTTCTTT
CDR3: CASTEAFF
size: NA
V: TRBV7-9
J: TRBJ1-1
D: NA

DNA: TGTGCCAGCAGTTCGCCCTCGGAGAACACTGAAGCTTTCTTT
CDR3: CASSSPSENTEAFF
size: NA
V: TRBV6-5
J: TRBJ1-1
D: NA

DNA: TGTGCCAGCACCGGAGGGAACTACGAGCAGTACTTC
CDR3: CASTGGNYEQYF
size: NA
V: TRBV19
J: TRBJ2-7
D: NA

DNA: TGTGCCAGCAGAGACCCGGGACAGAACTATGGCTACACCTTC
CDR3: CASRDPGQNYGYTF
size: few
V: TRBV9
J: TRBJ1-2
D: TRBD1

DNA: TGTGCCAGCAGCCCCCATAGGGATGAGCAGTTCTTC
CDR3: CASSPHRDEQFF
size: many
V: TRBV11-2
J: TRBJ2-1
D: NA

DNA: TGCAGTGCTCTTCGAGGAACTAGCACAGATACGCAGTATTTT
CDR3: CSALRGTSTDTQYF
size: NA
V: TRBV20-1
J: TRBJ2-3
D: NA

DNA: TGTGCCATCAGTGAGTGGGGAGACGTATCACCCCTCCACTTT
CDR3: CAISEWGDVSPLHF
size: NA
V: TRBV10-3
J: TRBJ1-6
D: NA

DNA: TGTGCCAGCAGTGAGAGGCAGGGGAGGACAGATACGCAGTATTTT
CDR3: CASSERQGRTDTQYF
size: NA
V: TRBV2
J: TRBJ2-3
D: NA

DNA: TGTGCCAGCTCAAGACAGACGACCTACGAGCAGTACTTC
CDR3: CASSRQTTYEQYF
size: NA
V: TRBV18
J: TRBJ2-7
D: NA

DNA: TGTGCCAGCAGCCGCCTAGCGGGAGGTGGCTACGAGCAGTACTTC
CDR3: CASSRLAGGGYEQYF
size: NA
V: TRBV7-8
J: TRBJ2-7
D: TRBD2

DNA: TGTGCCAGCAGTTTGCGAAGGCTCGGAAGCACAGATACGCAGTATTTT
CDR3: CASSLRRLGSTDTQYF
size: NA
V: TRBV12-3/TRBV12-4
J: TRBJ2-3
D: NA

DNA: TGTGCCAGCAGCTACGGGATTCTGATGAACAATGAGCAGTTCTTC
CDR3: CASSYGILMNNEQFF
size: NA
V: TRBV7-9
J: TRBJ2-1
D: NA

DNA: TGCAGTGCAGAACAGGGAGCTAGCAATCAGCCCCAGCATTTT
CDR3: CSAEQGASNQPQHF
size: NA
V: TRBV20-1
J: TRBJ1-5
D: NA